A single sample gave rise to the 14 T cell receptor beta chains below, sequenced in a study of radiotherapy plus CTLA-4 blockade in lung cancer. TCRdb's table, derived via immunoSEQ multiplex PCR, lists solely in-frame clones and lacks some. The sample includes some 70,000 clones, roughly 78% of them seen just once. Sample: peripheral blood, taken from a patient treated with radiotherapy plus ipilimumab. These receptors originate from a human donor with non-small cell lung cancer who had a complete response to radiotherapy plus ipilimumab.

This sequence joins TRBV7-9 and TRBJ2-2; D possibly uses TRBD1 or TRBD2 (5 bases each). Trimming left V 5 bases short and J 5 bases short, with 18 bases between. The CDR3 is 16 residues long. From germline, CDR1 is SEHNR and CDR2 FQNEAQ (reference sequence). The CDR3 nucleotides are TGTGCCAGCAGCCTCCTTGGGGGAGTACGGACCGGGGAGCTGTTTTTT. Amino acids: CASSLLGGVRTGELFF.

The chain is built from TRBV6-1 and TRBJ1-2, with no clear D. The CDR3 spans 13 residues. CDR1 is MNHNS and CDR2 is SASEGT in the germline V gene. Trimming cost V 2 bases and J 3 bases, with 7 bases left between them. The CDR3 DNA follows: TGTGCCAGCAGTGAACCGCCGGACTATGGCTACACCTTC. This translates into CASSEPPDYGYTF.

In its sample, this clone was seen a few times. The chain uses TRBV10-3 and TRBJ1-3; D is perhaps TRBD1 (5 bases). The germline V gene has CDR1 ENHRY and CDR2 SYGVKD. This CDR3 has 15 residues. V was pared by 4 bases and J by 0 bases, with 10 bases between. The CDR3 protein is CAISASRDSGNTIYF. The CDR3 nucleotides are TGTGCCATCAGTGCTAGCAGGGACTCTGGAAACACCATATATTTT.

This chain uses TRBV7-2 with TRBJ1-5, with 7 bases aligning to TRBD1. Germline V gives CDR1 SGHTA, CDR2 FQGNSA. The CDR3 has 14 amino acids. Losses at the gene ends were 1 base for V and 6 bases for J; bases not matched to a gene: 3. The CDR3 DNA follows: TGTGCCAGCAGCTTAGGACAGGGAGGTCAGCCCCAGCATTTT. Its translation: CASSLGQGGQPQHF.

This chain uses TRBV11-2 with TRBJ1-2, with a weak D call TRBD1 (6 bases). Trimming cost V 3 bases and J 8 bases, with 16 bases left between them. The CDR3 runs to 14 residues. The germline V gene encodes CDR1 SGHAT and CDR2 FQNNGV. CDR3 DNA: TGTGCCAGCAGCTTTTCTGAACAGGGTGGCGGCTACACCTTC. It is translated as CASSFSEQGGGYTF.

V gene TRBV10-1 combines with J gene TRBJ2-5, with D perhaps matching TRBD2 (6 bases). Germline V gene sequence: CDR1 WNHNN, CDR2 SYGVQD (reference sequence). Between the trimmed V and J ends, which lost 3 bases and 7 bases, there was a span of 12 bases. The length of the CDR3 is 13 residues. CDR3 loop: CASSDTLGGTQYF. The CDR3 bases are TGCGCCAGCAGTGACACCTTGGGGGGGACCCAGTACTTC.

This sequence joins TRBV19 and TRBJ1-2; D perhaps matches TRBD1 (5 bases). The CDR3 loop spans 13 amino acids. The V end lost 1 base, the J end lost 8 bases, and 11 bases lay between the germline ends. Germline-derived CDR1 and CDR2 are LNHDA and SQIVND (reference sequence). The CDR3 nucleotides read TGTGCCAGTAGTATAGTCGCAGGGCAAGGCTACACCTTC. Amino acids: CASSIVAGQGYTF.

This chain joins TRBV7-9 and TRBJ1-2; D may be TRBD1 (6 bases). The length of the CDR3 is 13 residues. Germline CDR1 is SEHNR and CDR2 is FQNEAQ (reference sequence). Trimming took 3 bases from V and 8 from J, leaving 13 bases between them. The CDR3 sequence is CASSLTGTLGYTF. In DNA form, the CDR3 reads TGTGCCAGCAGCTTGACAGGCACCTTGGGCTACACCTTC.

This clone showed up just a few times. CDR3 bases: TGTGCCAGCTCACCACAAACCCGGGACAAGGAGCAGTACTTC. Translation: CASSPQTRDKEQYF. The chain has TRBV18 and TRBJ2-7; D might be TRBD1 (6 bases). The length of the CDR3 is 14 residues. V was shortened by 1 base and J by 7 bases, with 14 bases between the two germline ends. CDR1 KGHSH and CDR2 LQKENI come from the germline V gene.

This clone was found a few times. The J gene is TRBJ1-1, the V gene TRBV5-1, with D tentatively TRBD1 (5 bases). Per the germline V gene, CDR1 is SGHRS and CDR2 is YFSETQ. The CDR3 is made up of 14 amino acids. Trimming took 2 bases from V and 1 from J, leaving 9 bases between them. The CDR3 DNA reads TGCGCCAGCAGCTTCATGGGGGGGAACACTGAAGCTTTCTTT. As protein: CASSFMGGNTEAFF.

The chain uses TRBV12-5 and TRBJ1-6; the D is unclear. Germline-derived CDR1 and CDR2 are LGHNT and FRNRAP. The CDR3 is 13 amino acids. Trimming left V 1 base short and J 10 bases short, with 8 bases between. CDR3 coding DNA: TGTGCTAGTGGTTTGGGCCGCCTGTCACCCCTCCACTTT. This translates into CASGLGRLSPLHF. The whole variable domain, filled in from reference TRBV12-5 and TRBJ1-6, reads DARVTQTPRHKVTEMGQEVTMRCQPILGHNTVFWYRQTMMQGLELLAYFRNRAPLDDSGMPKDRFSAEMPDATLATLKIQPSEPRDSAVYFCASGLGRLSPLHFGNGTRLTVT.

The chain recombines TRBV19 with TRBJ1-2; 9 bases agree with TRBD1. V lost 1 base to trimming and J lost 2 bases; unmatched junction nucleotides: 2. The CDR3 totals 15 residues. From germline, CDR1 is LNHDA and CDR2 SQIVND (reference sequence). The CDR3 nucleotides are TGTGCCAGTAGTATAGGAGACAGGGGGAACTATGGCTACACCTTC. This gives the protein CASSIGDRGNYGYTF. Full variable domain (missing parts from reference TRBV19 and TRBJ1-2): DGGITQSPKYLFRKEGQNVTLSCEQNLNHDAMYWYRQDPGQGLRLIYYSQIVNDFQKGDIAEGYSVSREKKESFPLTVTSAQKNPTAFYLCASSIGDRGNYGYTFGSGTRLTVV.

This clone was counted once. The chain is built from TRBV7-2 and TRBJ2-7, with a tentative D call TRBD1 (5 bases). CDR1 is SGHTA, CDR2 FQGNSA, per germline. V dropped 1 base and J dropped 9 bases, with 7 bases sitting between them. The CDR3 has 11 residues. CDR3 amino acids: CASSLEGVQYF. The CDR3, as DNA: TGTGCCAGCAGCTTAGAAGGGGTGCAGTACTTC.

This clone appeared a single time. The gene calls are TRBV4-1 and TRBJ2-4; no clear D. CDR3 size: 15 residues. The V end lost 4 bases, the J end lost 0 bases, and 10 bases lay between the germline ends. Looked up from germline, CDR1 is MGHRA and CDR2 is YSYEKL. The CDR3 sequence: CASSPIPVAKNIQYF. Written as DNA, the CDR3 is TGCGCCAGCAGCCCTATCCCAGTAGCCAAAAACATTCAGTACTTC.